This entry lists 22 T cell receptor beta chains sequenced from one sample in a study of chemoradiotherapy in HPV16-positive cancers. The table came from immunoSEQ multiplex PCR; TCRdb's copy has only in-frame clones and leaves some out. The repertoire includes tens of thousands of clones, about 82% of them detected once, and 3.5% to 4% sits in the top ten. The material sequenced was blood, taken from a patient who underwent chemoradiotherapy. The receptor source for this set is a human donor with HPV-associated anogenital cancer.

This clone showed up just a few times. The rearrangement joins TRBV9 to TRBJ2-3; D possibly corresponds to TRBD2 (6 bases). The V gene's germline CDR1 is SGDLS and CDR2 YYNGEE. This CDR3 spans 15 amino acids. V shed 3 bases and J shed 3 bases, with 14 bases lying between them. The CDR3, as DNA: TGTGCCAGCAGCGCGGAGGGACGGGTTACAGATACGCAGTATTTT. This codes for CASSAEGRVTDTQYF. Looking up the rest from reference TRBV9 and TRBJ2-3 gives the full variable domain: DSGVTQTPKHLITATGQRVTLRCSPRSGDLSVYWYQQSLDQGLQFLIQYYNGEERAKGNILERFSAQQFPDLHSELNLSSLELGDSALYFCASSAEGRVTDTQYFGPGTRLTVL.

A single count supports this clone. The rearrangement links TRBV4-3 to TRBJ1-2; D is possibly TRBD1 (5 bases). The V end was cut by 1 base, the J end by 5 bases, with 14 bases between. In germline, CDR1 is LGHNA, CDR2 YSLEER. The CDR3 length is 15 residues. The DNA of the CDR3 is TGCGCCAGCAGCCAAGCCATCAGGGAAGGTTATGGCTACACCTTC. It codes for CASSQAIREGYGYTF.

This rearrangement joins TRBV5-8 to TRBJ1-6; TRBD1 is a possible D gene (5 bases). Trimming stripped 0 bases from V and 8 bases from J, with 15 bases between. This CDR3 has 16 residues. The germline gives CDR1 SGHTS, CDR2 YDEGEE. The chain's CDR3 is CASSLVNQGVHSPLHF. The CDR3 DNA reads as TGTGCCAGCAGCTTGGTTAATCAGGGAGTCCATTCACCCCTCCACTTT.

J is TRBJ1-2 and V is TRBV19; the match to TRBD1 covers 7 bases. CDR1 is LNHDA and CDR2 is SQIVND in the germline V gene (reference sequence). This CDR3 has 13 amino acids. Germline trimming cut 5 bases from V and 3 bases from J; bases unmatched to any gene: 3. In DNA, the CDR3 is TGTGCCAGTAGTCGGACAGGAGACTATGGCTACACCTTC. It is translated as CASSRTGDYGYTF. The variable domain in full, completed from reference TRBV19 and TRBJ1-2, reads DGGITQSPKYLFRKEGQNVTLSCEQNLNHDAMYWYRQDPGQGLRLIYYSQIVNDFQKGDIAEGYSVSREKKESFPLTVTSAQKNPTAFYLCASSRTGDYGYTFGSGTRLTVV.

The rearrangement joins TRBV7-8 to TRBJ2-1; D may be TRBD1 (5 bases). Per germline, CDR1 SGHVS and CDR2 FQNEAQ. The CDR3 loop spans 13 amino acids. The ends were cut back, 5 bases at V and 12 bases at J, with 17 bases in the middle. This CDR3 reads CASSQDRQGAQFF. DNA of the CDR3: TGTGCCAGCAGCCAGGACCGGCAGGGCGCGCAGTTCTTC.

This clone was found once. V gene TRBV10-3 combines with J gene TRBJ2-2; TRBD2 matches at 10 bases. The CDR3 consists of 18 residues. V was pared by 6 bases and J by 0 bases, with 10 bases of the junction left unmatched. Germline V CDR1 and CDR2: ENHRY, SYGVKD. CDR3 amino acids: CAIRRLPGLASNTGELFF. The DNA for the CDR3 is TGTGCCATCAGGAGACTTCCGGGACTAGCGTCGAACACCGGGGAGCTGTTTTTT.

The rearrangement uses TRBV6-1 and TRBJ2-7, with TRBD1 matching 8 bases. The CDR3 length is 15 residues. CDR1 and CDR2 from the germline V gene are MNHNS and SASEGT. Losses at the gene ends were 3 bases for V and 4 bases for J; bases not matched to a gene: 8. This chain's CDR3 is CASSDRDRMGYEQYF. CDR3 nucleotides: TGTGCCAGCAGTGACAGGGACAGGATGGGGTACGAGCAGTACTTC.

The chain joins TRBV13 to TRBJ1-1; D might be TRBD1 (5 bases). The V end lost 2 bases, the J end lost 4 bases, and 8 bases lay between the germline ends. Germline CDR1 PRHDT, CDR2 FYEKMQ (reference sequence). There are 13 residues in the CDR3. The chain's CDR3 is CASSLMGTTEAFF. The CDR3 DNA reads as TGTGCCAGCAGCTTAATGGGGACCACTGAAGCTTTCTTT.

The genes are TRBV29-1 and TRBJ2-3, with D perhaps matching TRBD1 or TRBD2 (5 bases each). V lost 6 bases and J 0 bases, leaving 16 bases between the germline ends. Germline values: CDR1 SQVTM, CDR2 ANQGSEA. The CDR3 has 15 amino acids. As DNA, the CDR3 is TGCAGCGTGAAAGTTCTGGGGGAGAGCACAGATACGCAGTATTTT. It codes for CSVKVLGESTDTQYF.

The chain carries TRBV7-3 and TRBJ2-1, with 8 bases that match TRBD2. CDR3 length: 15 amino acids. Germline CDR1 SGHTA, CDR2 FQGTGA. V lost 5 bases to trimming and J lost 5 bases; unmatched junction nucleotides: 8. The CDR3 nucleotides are TGTGCCAGCAGCCCGCCGGGGGGGAGGAACAATGAGCAGTTCTTC. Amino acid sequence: CASSPPGGRNNEQFF.

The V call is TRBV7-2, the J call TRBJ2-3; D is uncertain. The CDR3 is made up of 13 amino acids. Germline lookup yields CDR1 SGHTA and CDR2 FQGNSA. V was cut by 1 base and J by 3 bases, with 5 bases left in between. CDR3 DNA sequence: TGTGCCAGCAGCTTAGGATATACAGATACGCAGTATTTT. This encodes CASSLGYTDTQYF. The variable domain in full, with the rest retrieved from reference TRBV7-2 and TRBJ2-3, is GAGVSQSPSNKVTEKGKDVELRCDPISGHTALYWYRQSLGQGLEFLIYFQGNSAPDKSGLPSDRFSAERTGGSVSTLTIQRTQQEDSAVYLCASSLGYTDTQYFGPGTRLTVL.

The CDR3 sequence is CASSFDEQYF. The CDR3 nucleotides read TGTGCCAGCAGCTTTGACGAGCAGTACTTC. The chain has TRBV12-1 and TRBJ2-7. TRBV12-1 is listed as a pseudogene. The CDR3 is 10 residues long.

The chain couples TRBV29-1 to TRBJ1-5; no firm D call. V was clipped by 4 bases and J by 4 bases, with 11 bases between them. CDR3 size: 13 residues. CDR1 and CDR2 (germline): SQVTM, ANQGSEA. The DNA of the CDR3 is TGCAGCGTTGGGGAGACACAGAATCAGCCCCAGCATTTT. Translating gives CSVGETQNQPQHF. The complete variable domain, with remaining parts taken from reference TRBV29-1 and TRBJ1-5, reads SAVISQKPSRDICQRGTSLTIQCQVDSQVTMMFWYRQQPGQSLTLIATANQGSEATYESGFVIDKFPISRPNLTFSTLTVSNMSPEDSSIYLCSVGETQNQPQHFGDGTRLSIL.

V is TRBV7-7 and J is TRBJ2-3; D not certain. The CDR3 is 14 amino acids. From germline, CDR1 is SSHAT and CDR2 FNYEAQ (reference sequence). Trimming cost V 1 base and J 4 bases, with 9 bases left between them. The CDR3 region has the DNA TGTGCCAGCAGCTTAGAGGGTCCAGCAGATACGCAGTATTTT. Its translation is CASSLEGPADTQYF. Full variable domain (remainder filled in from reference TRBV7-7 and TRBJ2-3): GAGVSQSPRYKVTKRGQDVTLRCDPISSHATLYWYQQALGQGPEFLTYFNYEAQPDKSGLPSDRFSAERPEGSISTLTIQRTEQRDSAMYRCASSLEGPADTQYFGPGTRLTVL.

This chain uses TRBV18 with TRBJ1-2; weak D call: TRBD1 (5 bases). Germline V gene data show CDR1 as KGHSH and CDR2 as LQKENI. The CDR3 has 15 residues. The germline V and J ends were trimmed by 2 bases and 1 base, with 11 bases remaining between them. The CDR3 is CASSPWDPSNYGYTF. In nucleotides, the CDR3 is TGTGCCAGCTCACCATGGGACCCAAGTAACTATGGCTACACCTTC.

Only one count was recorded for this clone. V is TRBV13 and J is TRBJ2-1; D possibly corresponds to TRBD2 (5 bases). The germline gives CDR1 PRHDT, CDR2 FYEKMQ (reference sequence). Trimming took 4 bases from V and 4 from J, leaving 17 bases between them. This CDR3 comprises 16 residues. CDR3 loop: CASSSRVVGGYNEQFF. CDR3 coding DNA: TGTGCCAGCAGCTCCCGGGTCGTAGGAGGTTACAATGAGCAGTTCTTC. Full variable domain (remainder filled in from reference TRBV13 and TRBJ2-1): AAGVIQSPRHLIKEKRETATLKCYPIPRHDTVYWYQQGPGQDPQFLISFYEKMQSDKGSIPDRFSAQQFSDYHSELNMSSLELGDSALYFCASSSRVVGGYNEQFFGPGTRLTVL.

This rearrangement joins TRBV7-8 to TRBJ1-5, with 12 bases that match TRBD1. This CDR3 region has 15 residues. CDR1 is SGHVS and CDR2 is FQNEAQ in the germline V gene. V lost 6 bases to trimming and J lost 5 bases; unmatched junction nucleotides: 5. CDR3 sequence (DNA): TGTGCCAGCAGTTCCGGGACAGGGGGCCATCAGCCCCAGCATTTT. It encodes CASSSGTGGHQPQHF.

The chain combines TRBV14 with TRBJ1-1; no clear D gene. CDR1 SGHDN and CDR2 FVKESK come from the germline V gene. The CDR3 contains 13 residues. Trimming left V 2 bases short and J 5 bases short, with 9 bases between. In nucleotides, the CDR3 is TGTGCCAGCAGCCAATTTGAGGAGACTGAAGCTTTCTTT. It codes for CASSQFEETEAFF. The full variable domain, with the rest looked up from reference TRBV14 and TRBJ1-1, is EAGVTQFPSHSVIEKGQTVTLRCDPISGHDNLYWYRRVMGKEIKFLLHFVKESKQDESGMPNNRFLAERTGGTYSTLKVQPAELEDSGVYFCASSQFEETEAFFGQGTRLTVV.

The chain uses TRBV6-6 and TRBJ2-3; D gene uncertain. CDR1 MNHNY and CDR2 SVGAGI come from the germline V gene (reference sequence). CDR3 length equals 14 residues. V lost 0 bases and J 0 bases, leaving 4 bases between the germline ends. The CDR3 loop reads CASSYSLSTDTQYF. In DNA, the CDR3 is TGTGCCAGCAGTTACTCGCTCAGCACAGATACGCAGTATTTT.

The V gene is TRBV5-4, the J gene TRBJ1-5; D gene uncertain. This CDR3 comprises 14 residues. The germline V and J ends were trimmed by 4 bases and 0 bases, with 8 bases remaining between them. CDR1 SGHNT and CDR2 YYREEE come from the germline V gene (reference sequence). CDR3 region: CASSAGISNQPQHF. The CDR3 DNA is TGTGCCAGCAGCGCCGGGATTAGCAATCAGCCCCAGCATTTT.

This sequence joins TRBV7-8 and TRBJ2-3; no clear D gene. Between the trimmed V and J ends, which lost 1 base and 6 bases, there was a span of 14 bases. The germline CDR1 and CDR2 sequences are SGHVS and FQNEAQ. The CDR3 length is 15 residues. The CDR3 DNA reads TGTGCCAGCAGCTTAGAAGACGCCTCCGTCGATACGCAGTATTTT. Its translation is CASSLEDASVDTQYF.

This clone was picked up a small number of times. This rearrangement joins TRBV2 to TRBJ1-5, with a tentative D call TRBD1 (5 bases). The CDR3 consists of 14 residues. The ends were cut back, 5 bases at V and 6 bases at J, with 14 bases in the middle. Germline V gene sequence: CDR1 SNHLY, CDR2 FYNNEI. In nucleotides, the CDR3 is TGTGCCAGCAGTCGAGGGGTAATGGGTCAGCCCCAGCATTTT. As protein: CASSRGVMGQPQHF.